This TCR beta chain was documented in a study of blood T cells in healthy people across ages. Findings of the study overall: Per million T cells, the diversity of TCR beta decreased roughly linearly as age advanced.

Primers used in a second PCR of roughly 7 to 11 cycles were a sample-barcoded 5' primer and a J-beta primer mix. Tagging of each cDNA molecule was performed by a template-switch adaptor with 12 random nucleotides. One entry per CDR3 protein results from TCRdb running MiXCR on the 5' RACE reads. Here the sample spans about 1,600,000 distinct CDR3 sequences, roughly 40% being singletons. On this clonotype itself: Its antigen is unknown.

The CDR3 sequence is 15 residues long. Trimming shortened V by 5 bases and J by 8 bases, and 16 bases separated the two germline ends. V usage is TRBV12-3 or TRBV12-4 and J usage is TRBJ1-6; D is unclear. The receptor's source is a young woman in good health. Sequenced input: blood. The CDR3 is CASSGSGGRDSPLHF. The CDR3 DNA reads TGTGCCAGCAGTGGCTCCGGTGGTAGAGATTCACCCCTCCACTTT.